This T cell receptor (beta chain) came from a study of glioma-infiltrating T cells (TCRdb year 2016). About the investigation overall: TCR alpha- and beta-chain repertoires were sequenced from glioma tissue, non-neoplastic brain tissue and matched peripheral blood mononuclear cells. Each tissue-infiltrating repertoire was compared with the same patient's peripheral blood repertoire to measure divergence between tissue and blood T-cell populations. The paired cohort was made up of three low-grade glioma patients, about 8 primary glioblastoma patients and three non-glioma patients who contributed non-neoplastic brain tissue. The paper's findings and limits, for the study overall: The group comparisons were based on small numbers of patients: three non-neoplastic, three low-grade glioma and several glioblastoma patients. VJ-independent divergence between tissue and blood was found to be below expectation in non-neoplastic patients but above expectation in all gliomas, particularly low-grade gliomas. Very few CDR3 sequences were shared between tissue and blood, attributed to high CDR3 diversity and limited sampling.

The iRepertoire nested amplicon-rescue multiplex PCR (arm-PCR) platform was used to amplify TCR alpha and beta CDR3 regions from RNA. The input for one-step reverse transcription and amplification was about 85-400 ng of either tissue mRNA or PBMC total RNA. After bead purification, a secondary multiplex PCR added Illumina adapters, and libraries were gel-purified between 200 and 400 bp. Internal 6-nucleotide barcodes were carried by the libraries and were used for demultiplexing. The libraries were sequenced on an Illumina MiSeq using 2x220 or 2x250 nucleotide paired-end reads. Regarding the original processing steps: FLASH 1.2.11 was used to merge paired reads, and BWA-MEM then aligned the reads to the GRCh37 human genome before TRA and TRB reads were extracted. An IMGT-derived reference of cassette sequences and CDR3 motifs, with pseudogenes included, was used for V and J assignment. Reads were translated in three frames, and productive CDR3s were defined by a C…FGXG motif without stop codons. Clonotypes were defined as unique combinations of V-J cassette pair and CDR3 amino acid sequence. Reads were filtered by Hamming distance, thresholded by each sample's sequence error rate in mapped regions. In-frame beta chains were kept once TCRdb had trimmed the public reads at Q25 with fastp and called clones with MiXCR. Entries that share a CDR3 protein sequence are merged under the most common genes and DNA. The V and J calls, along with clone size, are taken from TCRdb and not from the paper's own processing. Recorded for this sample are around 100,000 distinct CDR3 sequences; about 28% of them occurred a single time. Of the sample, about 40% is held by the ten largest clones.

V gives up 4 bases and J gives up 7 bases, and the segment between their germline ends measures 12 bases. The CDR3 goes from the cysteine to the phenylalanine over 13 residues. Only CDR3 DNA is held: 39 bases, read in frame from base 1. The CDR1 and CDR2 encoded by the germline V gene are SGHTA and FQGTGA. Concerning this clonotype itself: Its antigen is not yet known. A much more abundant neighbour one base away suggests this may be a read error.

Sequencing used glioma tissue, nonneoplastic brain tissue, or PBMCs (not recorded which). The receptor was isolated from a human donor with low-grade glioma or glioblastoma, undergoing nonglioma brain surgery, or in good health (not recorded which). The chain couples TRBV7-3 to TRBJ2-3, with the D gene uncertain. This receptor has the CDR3 CASSSVVPNTQYF. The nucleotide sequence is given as TGTGCCAGCAGCTCTGTAGTTCCCAATACGCAGTATTTT.